This T cell receptor (beta chain) was found in a study of T cell responses to AZD1222 COVID-19 vaccine. Study observations and caveats: Most donors were white British and more were female, and clonal diversity was possibly underestimated.

Repertoires were generated with immunoSEQ multiplex PCR, while TCRdb's copy carries only in-frame clones and drops some. The sample lists more than 110,000 clones, under 95% occurring once. Details on this clone: Its antigen is not known.

The TCR was taken from an adult in good health. Sequenced here: peripheral blood, sampled on day 0 of AZD1222 vaccination.

The CDR3 nucleotides read TGCGCCAGCAGCATAATATCTGACGGACGGGCGATAAATGGCTACACCTTC. Protein sequence: CASSIISDGRAINGYTF. The genes are TRBV5-1 and TRBJ1-2; D is undetermined. CDR3 length: 17 amino acids. V lost 4 bases and J lost 6, with 25 bases in between. Germline assignment: CDR1 SGHRS and CDR2 YFSETQ. Supplemented by reference TRBV5-1 and TRBJ1-2, the full variable domain reads KAGVTQTPRYLIKTRGQQVTLSCSPISGHRSVSWYQQTPGQGLQFLFEYFSETQRNKGNFPGRFSGRQFSNSRSEMNVSTLELGDSALYLCASSIISDGRAINGYTFGSGTRLTVV.